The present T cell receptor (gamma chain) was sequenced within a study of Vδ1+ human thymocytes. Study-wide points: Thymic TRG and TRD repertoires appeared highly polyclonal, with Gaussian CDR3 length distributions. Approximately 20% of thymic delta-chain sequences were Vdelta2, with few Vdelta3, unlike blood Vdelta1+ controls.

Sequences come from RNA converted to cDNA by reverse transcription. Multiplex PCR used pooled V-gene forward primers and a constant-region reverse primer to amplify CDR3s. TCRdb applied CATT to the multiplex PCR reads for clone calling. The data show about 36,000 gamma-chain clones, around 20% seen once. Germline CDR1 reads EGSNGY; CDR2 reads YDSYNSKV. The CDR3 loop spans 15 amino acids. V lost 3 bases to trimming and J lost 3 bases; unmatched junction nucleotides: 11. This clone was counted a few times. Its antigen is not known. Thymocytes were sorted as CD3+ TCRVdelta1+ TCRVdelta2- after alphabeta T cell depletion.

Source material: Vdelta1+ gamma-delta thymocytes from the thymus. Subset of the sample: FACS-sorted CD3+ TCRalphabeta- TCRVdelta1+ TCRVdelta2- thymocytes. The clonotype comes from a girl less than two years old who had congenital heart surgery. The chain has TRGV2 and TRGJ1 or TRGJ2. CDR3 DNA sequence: TGTGCCACCTGGGACAGGCGAAAGAGTTATTATAAGAAACTCTTT. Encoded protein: CATWDRRKSYYKKLF.